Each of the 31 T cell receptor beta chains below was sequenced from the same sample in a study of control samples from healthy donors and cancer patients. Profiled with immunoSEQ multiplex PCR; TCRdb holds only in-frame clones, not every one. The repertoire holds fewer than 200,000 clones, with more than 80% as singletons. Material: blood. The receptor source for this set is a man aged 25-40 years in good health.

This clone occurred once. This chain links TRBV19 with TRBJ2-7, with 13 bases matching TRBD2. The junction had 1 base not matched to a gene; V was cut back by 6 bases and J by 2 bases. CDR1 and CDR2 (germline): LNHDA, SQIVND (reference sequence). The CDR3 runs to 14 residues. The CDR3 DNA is TGTGCCAGTAGGGGACTAGCGGGGCCCTACGAGCAGTACTTC. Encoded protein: CASRGLAGPYEQYF.

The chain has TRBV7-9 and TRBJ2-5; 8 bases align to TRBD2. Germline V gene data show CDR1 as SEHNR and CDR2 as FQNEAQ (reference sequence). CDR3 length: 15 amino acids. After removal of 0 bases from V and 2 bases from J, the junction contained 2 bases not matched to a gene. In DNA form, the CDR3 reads TGTGCCAGCAGCTTAGCCGCGGGGGGACAAGAGACCCAGTACTTC. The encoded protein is CASSLAAGGQETQYF. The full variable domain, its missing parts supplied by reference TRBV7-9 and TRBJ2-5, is DTGVSQNPRHKITKRGQNVTFRCDPISEHNRLYWYRQTLGQGPEFLTYFQNEAQLEKSRLLSDRFSAERPKGSFSTLEIQRTEQGDSAMYLCASSLAAGGQETQYFGPGTRLLVL.

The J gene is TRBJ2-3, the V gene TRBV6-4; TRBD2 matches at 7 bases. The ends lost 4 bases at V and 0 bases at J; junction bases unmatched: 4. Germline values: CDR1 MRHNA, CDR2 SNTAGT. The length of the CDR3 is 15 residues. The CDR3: CASSASGTSTDTQYF. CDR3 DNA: TGTGCCAGCAGTGCTAGCGGTACTAGCACAGATACGCAGTATTTT.

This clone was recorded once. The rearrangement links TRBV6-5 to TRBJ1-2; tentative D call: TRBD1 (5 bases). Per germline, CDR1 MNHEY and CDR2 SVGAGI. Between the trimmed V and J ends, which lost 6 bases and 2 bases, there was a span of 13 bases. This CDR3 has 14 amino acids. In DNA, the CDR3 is TGTGCCAGCAGCTTTGGGGACGCAAACTATGGCTACACCTTC. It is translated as CASSFGDANYGYTF.

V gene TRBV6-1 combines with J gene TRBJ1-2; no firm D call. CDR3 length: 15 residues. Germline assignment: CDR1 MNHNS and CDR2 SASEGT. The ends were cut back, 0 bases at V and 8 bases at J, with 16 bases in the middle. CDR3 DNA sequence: TGTGCCAGCAGTGAAGCTGAGTGGCCTCTAGAGGGCTACACCTTC. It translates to CASSEAEWPLEGYTF.

Here the CDR3 reads CASSFATETQYF. The CDR3, as DNA: TGTGCCAGCAGTTTTGCAACAGAGACCCAGTACTTC. This chain joins TRBV12-3 or TRBV12-4 and TRBJ2-5; D is unresolved. The V and J ends lost 3 bases and 4 bases respectively, with 6 bases between them. The CDR3 length is 12 residues.

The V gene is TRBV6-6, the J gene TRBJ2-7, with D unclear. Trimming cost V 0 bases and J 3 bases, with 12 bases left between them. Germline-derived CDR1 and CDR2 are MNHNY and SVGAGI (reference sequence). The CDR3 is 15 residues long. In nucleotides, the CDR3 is TGTGCCAGCAGTTACTCGACCAGGAATGGCTACGAGCAGTACTTC. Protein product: CASSYSTRNGYEQYF.

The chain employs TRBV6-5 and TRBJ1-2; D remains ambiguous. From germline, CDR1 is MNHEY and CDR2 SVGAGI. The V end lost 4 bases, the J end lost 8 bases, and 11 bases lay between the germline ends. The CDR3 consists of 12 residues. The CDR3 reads CASSSTTGGYTF. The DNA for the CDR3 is TGTGCCAGCAGTTCCACCACCGGCGGCTACACCTTC.

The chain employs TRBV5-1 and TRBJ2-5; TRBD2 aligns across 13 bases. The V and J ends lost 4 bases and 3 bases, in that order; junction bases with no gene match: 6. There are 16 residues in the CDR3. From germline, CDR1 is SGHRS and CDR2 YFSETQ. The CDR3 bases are TGCGCCAGCAGCCGGGGACTAGCGGGGTGGGAAGAGACCCAGTACTTC. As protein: CASSRGLAGWEETQYF.

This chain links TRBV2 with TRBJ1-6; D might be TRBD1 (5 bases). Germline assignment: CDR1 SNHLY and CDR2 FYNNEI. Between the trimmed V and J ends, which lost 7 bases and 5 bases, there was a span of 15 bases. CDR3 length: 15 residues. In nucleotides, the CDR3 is TGTGCCAGCACTATCCCGGGACTTGATAATTCACCCCTCCACTTT. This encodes CASTIPGLDNSPLHF.

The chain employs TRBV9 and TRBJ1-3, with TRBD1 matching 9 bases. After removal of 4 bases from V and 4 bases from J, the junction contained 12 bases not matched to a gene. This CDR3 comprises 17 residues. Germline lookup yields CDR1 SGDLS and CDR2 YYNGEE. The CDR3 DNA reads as TGTGCCAGCAGCATCAGCCGAGACAGGGGGGAAGGAAACACCATATATTTT. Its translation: CASSISRDRGEGNTIYF.

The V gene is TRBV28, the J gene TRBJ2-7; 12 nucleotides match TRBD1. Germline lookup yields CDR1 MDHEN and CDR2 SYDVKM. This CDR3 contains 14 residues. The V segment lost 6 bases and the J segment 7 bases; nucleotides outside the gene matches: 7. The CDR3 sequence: CASSGTGGRIEQYF. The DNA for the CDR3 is TGTGCCAGCAGCGGGACAGGGGGCCGAATTGAGCAGTACTTC.

The CDR3 region has the DNA TGTGCCAGCAGTTTTCAAGGGGATTACGAGCAGTACTTC. This translates into CASSFQGDYEQYF. The chain has TRBV28 and TRBJ2-7; perhaps TRBD1 as D (5 bases). Trimming pared 3 bases from V and 4 bases from J, leaving 10 bases between. CDR1 is MDHEN, CDR2 SYDVKM, per germline. This CDR3 has 13 residues. The whole variable domain, filled in from reference TRBV28 and TRBJ2-7, reads DVKVTQSSRYLVKRTGEKVFLECVQDMDHENMFWYRQDPGLGLRLIYFSYDVKMKEKGDIPEGYSVSREKKERFSLILESASTNQTSMYLCASSFQGDYEQYFGPGTRLTVT.

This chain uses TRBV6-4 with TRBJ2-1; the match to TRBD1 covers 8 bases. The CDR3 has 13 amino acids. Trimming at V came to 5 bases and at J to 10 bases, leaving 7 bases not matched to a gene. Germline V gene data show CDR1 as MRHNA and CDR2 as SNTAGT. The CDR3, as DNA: TGTGCCAGCAGTACCGACAGGGGCCGAGAGCAGTTCTTC. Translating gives CASSTDRGREQFF.

CDR3 sequence reads: CASSVPGDWRAFF. CDR3 nucleotides: TGTGCCAGCAGCGTACCAGGGGATTGGCGGGCTTTCTTT. The V and J genes are TRBV7-9 and TRBJ1-1; perhaps TRBD1 as D (6 bases). CDR1 and CDR2 from the germline V gene are SEHNR and FQNEAQ (reference sequence). V lost 5 bases, J lost 11 bases, and 18 bases lay in between. This CDR3 spans 13 amino acids.

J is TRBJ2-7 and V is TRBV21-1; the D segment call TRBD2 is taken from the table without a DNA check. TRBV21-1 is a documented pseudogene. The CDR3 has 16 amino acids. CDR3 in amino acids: CASSIGTSGAGHEQYF. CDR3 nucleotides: TGTGCCAGCAGCATAGGGACTAGCGGGGCAGGCCACGAGCAGTACTTC.

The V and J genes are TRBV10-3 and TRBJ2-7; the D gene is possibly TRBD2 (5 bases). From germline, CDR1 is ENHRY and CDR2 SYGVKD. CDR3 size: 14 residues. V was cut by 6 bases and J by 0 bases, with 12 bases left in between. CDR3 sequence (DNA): TGTGCCATCAGCCTCGGACTGCACTCCTACGAGCAGTACTTC. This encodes CAISLGLHSYEQYF.

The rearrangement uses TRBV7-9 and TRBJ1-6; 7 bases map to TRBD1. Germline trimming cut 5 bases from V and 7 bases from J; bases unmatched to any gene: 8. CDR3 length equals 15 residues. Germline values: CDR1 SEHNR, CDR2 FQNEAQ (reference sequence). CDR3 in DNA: TGTGCCAGCAGCCCCCCCGGGACAGTAAATTCACCCCTCCACTTT. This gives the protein CASSPPGTVNSPLHF.

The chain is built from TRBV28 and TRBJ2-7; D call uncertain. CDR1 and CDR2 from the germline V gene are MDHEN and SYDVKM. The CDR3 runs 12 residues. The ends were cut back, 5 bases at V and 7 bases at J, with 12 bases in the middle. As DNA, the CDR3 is TGTGCCAGCAGTCCCCTCGGCAGGGAGCAGTACTTC. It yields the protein CASSPLGREQYF.

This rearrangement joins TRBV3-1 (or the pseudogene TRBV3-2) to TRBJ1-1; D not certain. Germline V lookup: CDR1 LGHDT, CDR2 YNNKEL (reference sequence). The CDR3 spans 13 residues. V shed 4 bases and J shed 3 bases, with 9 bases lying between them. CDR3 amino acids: CASSPGRYTEAFF. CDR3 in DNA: TGTGCCAGCAGCCCCGGCCGATACACTGAAGCTTTCTTT.

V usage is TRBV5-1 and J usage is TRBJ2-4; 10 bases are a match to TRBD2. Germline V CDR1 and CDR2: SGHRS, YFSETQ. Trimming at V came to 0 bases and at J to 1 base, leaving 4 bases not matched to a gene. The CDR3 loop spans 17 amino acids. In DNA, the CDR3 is TGCGCCAGCAGCTTGGCCGGACTAGCGGATGCCAAAAACATTCAGTACTTC. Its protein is CASSLAGLADAKNIQYF.

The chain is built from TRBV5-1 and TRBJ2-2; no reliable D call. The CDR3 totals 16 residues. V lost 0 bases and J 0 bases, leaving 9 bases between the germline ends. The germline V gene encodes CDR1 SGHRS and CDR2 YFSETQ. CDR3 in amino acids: CASSLEAAANTGELFF. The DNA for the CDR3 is TGCGCCAGCAGCTTGGAGGCGGCGGCGAACACCGGGGAGCTGTTTTTT.

The CDR3 spells CASSLREGHNEQFF. As DNA, the CDR3 is TGTGCCAGCAGCTTGAGGGAGGGCCACAATGAGCAGTTCTTC. This chain uses TRBV7-2 with TRBJ2-1, with 7 bases lining up with TRBD2. Germline assignment: CDR1 SGHTA and CDR2 FQGNSA. The CDR3 consists of 14 residues. V shed 3 bases and J 5 bases; nucleotides not matched to a gene: 4.

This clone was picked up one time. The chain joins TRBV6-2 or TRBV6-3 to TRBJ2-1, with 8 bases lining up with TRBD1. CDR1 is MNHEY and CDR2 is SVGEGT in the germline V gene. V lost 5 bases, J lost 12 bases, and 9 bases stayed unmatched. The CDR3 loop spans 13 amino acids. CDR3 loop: CASSNNGQGVQFF. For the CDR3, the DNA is TGTGCCAGCAGTAACAACGGACAGGGTGTGCAGTTCTTC.

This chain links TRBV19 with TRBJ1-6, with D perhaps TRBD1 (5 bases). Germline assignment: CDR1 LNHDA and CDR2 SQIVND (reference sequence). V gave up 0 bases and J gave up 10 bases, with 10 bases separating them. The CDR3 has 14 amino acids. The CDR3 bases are TGTGCCAGTAGTATAGACAGGGTTGGATCACCCCTCCACTTT. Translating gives CASSIDRVGSPLHF.

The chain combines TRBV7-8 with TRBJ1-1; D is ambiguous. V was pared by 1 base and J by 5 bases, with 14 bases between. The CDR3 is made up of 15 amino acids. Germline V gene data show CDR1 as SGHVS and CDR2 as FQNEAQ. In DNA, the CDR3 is TGTGCCAGCAGCTTAGTCAGAACTGGGCGGACTGAAGCTTTCTTT. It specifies CASSLVRTGRTEAFF.

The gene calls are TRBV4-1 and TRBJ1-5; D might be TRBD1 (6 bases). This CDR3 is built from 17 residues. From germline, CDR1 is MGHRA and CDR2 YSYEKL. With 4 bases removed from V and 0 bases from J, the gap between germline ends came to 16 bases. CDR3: CASSLAYQGRSNQPQHF. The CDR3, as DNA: TGCGCCAGCAGCCTAGCGTACCAGGGGCGTAGCAATCAGCCCCAGCATTTT.

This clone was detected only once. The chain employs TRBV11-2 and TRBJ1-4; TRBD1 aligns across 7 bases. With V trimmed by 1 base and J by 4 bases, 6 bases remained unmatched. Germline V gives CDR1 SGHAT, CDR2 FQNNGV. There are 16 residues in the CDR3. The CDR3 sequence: CASSLVRGPVNEKLFF. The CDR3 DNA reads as TGTGCCAGCAGCTTAGTAAGGGGGCCGGTTAATGAAAAACTGTTTTTT.

CDR3 loop: CASSSTQFGTEAFF. CDR3 DNA sequence: TGTGCCAGCAGTTCGACCCAATTTGGGACTGAAGCTTTCTTT. The V call is TRBV28, the J call TRBJ1-1, with D hard to call. The CDR3 sequence is 14 residues long. The germline V and J ends were trimmed by 4 bases and 5 bases, with 14 bases remaining between them. The V gene's germline CDR1 is MDHEN and CDR2 SYDVKM.

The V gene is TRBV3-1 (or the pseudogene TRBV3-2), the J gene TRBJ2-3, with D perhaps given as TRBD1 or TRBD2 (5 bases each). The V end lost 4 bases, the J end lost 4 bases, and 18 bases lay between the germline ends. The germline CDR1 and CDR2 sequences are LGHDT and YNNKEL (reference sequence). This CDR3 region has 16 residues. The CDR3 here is CASSLMGRGVPDTQYF. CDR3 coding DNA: TGTGCCAGCAGCCTGATGGGACGGGGCGTTCCAGATACGCAGTATTTT.

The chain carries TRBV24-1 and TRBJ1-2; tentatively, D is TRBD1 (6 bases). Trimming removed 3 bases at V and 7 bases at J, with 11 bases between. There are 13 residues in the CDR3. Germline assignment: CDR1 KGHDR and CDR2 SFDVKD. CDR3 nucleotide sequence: TGTGCCACCAGTGATAACAGGGCACGTGGCTACACCTTC. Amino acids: CATSDNRARGYTF.